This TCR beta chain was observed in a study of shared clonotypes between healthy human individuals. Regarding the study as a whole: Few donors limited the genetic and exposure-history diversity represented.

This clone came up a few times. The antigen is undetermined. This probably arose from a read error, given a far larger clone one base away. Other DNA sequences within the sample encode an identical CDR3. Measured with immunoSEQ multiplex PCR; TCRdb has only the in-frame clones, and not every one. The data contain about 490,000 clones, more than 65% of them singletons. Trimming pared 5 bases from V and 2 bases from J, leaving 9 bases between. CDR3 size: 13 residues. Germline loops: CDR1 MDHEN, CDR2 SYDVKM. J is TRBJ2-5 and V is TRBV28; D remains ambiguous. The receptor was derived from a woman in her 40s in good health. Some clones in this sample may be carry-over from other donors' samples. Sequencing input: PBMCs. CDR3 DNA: TGTGCCAGCAGTCTCGAGAGACAAGAGACCCAGTACTTC. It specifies CASSLERQETQYF.